The TCR beta chain under discussion was sequenced for a study of early T cells in non-severe SARS-CoV-2 infection. TCRdb analysed the 5' RACE reads with MiXCR anew, one entry per CDR3 protein. Of under 90,000 distinct CDR3 sequences in the sample, around 14% were seen once. Trimming removed 6 bases from V and 1 base from J; junction bases left unmatched: 8. The germline V gene encodes CDR1 SQVTM and CDR2 ANQGSEA. The CDR3 covers 14 residues. This clonotype has only a few counts. Sequenced material: whole blood. The TCR sequence derives from an adult who was a healthcare worker with PCR-confirmed SARS-CoV-2 infection or an uninfected control (not recorded which). The J gene is TRBJ2-7, the V gene TRBV29-1, with 8 bases lining up with TRBD1. In DNA, the CDR3 is TGCAGCGTGGGGGGACAGGCTTTATCCTACGAGCAGTACTTC. Encoded protein: CSVGGQALSYEQYF.